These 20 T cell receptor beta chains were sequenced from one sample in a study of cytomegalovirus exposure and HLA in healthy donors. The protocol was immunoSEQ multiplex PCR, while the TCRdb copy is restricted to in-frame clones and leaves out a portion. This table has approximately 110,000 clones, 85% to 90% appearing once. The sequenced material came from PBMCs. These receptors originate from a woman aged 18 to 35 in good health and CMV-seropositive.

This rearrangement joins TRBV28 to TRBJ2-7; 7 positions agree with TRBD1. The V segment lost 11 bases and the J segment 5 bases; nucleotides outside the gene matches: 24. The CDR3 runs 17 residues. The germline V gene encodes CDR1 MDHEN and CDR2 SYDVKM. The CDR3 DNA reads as TGTGCCGGGGGTCTGGGACAGCGCACCCTCCCGTGGGACGAGCAGTACTTC. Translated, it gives CAGGLGQRTLPWDEQYF.

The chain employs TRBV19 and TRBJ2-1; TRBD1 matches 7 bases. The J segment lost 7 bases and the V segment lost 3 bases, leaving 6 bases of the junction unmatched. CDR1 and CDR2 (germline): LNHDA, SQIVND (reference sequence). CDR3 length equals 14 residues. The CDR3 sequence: CASSIGTALNEQFF. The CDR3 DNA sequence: TGTGCCAGTAGTATTGGGACAGCACTGAATGAGCAGTTCTTC.

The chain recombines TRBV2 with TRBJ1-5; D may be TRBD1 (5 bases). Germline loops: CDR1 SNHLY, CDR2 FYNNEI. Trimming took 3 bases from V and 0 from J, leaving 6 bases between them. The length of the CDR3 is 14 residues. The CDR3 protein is CASSETVSNQPQHF. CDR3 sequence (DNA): TGTGCCAGCAGTGAGACAGTTAGCAATCAGCCCCAGCATTTT.

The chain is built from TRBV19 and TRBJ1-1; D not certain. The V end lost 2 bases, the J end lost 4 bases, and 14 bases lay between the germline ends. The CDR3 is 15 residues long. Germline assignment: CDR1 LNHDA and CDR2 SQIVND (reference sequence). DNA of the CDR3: TGTGCCAGTAGTATACAAAGAGGGTATAGCACTGAAGCTTTCTTT. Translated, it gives CASSIQRGYSTEAFF.

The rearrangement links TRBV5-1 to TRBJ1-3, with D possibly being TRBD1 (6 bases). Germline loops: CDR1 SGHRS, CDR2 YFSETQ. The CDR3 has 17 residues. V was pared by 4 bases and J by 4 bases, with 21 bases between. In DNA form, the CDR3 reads TGCGCCAGCAGCCAGAGCCCACAGGGCTTGAACGGAAACACCATATATTTT. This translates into CASSQSPQGLNGNTIYF.

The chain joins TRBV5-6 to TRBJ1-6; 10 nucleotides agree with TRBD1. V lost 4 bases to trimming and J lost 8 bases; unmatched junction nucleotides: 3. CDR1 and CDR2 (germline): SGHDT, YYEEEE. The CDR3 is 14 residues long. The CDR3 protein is CASSIGTGDSPLHF. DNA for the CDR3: TGTGCCAGCAGCATCGGGACAGGGGATTCACCCCTCCACTTT.

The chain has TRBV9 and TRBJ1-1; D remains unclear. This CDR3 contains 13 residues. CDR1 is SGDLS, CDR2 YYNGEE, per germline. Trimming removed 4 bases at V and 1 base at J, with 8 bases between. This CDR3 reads CASSFRGNTEAFF. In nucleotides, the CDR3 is TGTGCCAGCAGCTTCCGGGGGAACACTGAAGCTTTCTTT.

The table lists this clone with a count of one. The CDR3 sequence: CSGPGGRDGYTF. DNA for the CDR3: TGCAGCGGGCCGGGGGGGAGAGACGGCTACACCTTC. This chain joins TRBV29-1 and TRBJ1-2; D is perhaps TRBD1 (5 bases). V was trimmed by 7 bases and J by 8 bases, leaving 17 bases between them. In germline, CDR1 is SQVTM, CDR2 ANQGSEA. The CDR3 is made up of 12 amino acids.

The CDR3 here is CASSPRAGESGELFF. The DNA for the CDR3 is TGTGCCAGCAGCCCCCGGGCGGGGGAATCCGGGGAGCTGTTTTTT. The chain couples TRBV5-4 to TRBJ2-2, with TRBD2 matching 7 bases. The CDR3 length is 15 residues. Germline V lookup: CDR1 SGHNT, CDR2 YYREEE (reference sequence). V shed 4 bases and J 6 bases; nucleotides not matched to a gene: 9.

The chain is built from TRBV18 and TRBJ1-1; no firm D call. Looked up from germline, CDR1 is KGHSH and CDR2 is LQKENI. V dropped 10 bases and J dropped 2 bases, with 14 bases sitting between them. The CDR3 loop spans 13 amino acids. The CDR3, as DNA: TGTGCCACCTCCGCCGACACAAACACTGAAGCTTTCTTT. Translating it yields CATSADTNTEAFF.

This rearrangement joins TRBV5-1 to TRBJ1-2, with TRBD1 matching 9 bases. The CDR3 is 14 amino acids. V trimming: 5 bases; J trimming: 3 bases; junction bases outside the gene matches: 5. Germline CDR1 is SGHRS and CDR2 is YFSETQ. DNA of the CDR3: TGCGCCAGCAGTTCCACAGGGGGCGACTATGGCTACACCTTC. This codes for CASSSTGGDYGYTF.

Written as DNA, the CDR3 is TGTGCCAGCAGTGAAGTGTCGGCGGGCAATCAGCCCCAGCATTTT. This translates into CASSEVSAGNQPQHF. V is TRBV6-1 and J is TRBJ1-5; no firm D call. Germline lookup yields CDR1 MNHNS and CDR2 SASEGT. There are 15 residues in the CDR3. Deletions cut 1 base from V and 2 bases from J, with 9 bases between.

The CDR3: CASSWTGDMGQPQHF. DNA of the CDR3: TGTGCCAGCAGTTGGACAGGCGACATGGGTCAGCCCCAGCATTTT. The chain couples TRBV2 to TRBJ1-5, with TRBD1 matching over 7 bases. CDR3 length equals 15 residues. Germline assignment: CDR1 SNHLY and CDR2 FYNNEI. V lost 5 bases to trimming and J lost 6 bases; unmatched junction nucleotides: 10.

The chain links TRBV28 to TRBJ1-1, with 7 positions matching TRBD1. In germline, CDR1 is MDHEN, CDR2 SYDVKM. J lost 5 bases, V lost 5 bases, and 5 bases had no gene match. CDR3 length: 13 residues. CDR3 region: CASSLGGLTEAFF. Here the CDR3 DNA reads TGTGCCAGCAGTCTAGGGGGCTTAACTGAAGCTTTCTTT.

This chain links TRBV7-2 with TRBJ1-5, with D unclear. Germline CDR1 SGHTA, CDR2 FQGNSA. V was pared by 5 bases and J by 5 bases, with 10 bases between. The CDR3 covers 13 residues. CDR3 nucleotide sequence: TGTGCCAGCAGCCCCTGGCCCGATCAGCCCCAGCATTTT. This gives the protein CASSPWPDQPQHF.

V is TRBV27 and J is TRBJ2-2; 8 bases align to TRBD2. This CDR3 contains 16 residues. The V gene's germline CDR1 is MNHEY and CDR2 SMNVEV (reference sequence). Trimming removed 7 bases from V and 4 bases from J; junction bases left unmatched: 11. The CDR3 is CASKISGKGGTGELFF. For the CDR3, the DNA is TGTGCCAGCAAGATTAGCGGGAAAGGCGGCACCGGGGAGCTGTTTTTT.

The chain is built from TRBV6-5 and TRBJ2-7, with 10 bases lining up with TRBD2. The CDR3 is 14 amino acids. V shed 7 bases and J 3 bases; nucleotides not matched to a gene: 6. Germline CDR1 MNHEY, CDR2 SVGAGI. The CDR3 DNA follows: TGTGCCAGCAAGTTGTCTAGCGGGAGCTACGAGCAGTACTTC. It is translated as CASKLSSGSYEQYF.

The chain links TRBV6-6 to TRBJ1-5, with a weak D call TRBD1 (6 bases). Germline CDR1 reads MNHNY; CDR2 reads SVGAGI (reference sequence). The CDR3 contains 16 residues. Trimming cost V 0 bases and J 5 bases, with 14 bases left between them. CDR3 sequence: CASSYSIFRTDQPQHF. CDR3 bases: TGTGCCAGCAGTTACTCGATTTTCCGGACAGATCAGCCCCAGCATTTT.

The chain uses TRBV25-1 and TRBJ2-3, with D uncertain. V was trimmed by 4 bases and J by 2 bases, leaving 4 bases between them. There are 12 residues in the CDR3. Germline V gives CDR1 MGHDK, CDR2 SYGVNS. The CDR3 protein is CASSGNTDTQYF. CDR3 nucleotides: TGTGCCAGCAGTGGTAACACAGATACGCAGTATTTT.

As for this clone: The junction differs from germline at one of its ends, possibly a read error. CDR3 sequence (DNA): TGTGCCGGCAGTTTGGCGGGGGTGATCAATCAGCCCCAGCATTTT. Translation gives CAGSLAGVINQPQHF. This chain uses TRBV27 with TRBJ1-5, with D possibly matching TRBD1 (5 bases). CDR1 and CDR2 (germline): MNHEY, SMNVEV (reference sequence). CDR3 length: 15 residues.